This TCR beta chain was recovered during a study of blood T cell repertoires in COVID-19. Profiled with immunoSEQ multiplex PCR; TCRdb holds only in-frame clones, not every one. The data contain tens of thousands of clones, over 75% of them seen just once; the ten biggest clones take up roughly 12%. CDR1 and CDR2 (germline): LGHDT, YNNKEL (reference sequence). V shed 3 bases and J shed 3 bases, with 11 bases lying between them. The CDR3 sequence is 14 residues long. The chain joins TRBV3-1 (or the pseudogene TRBV3-2) to TRBJ2-5, with D tentatively TRBD2 (6 bases). The sequencing input was peripheral blood. This clonotype was obtained from a human donor with active COVID-19. The donor label of this sample is uncertain. The CDR3 reads CASSQGLPEETQYF. The CDR3, as DNA: TGTGCCAGCAGCCAGGGACTGCCCGAAGAGACCCAGTACTTC.